This T cell receptor beta chain was documented in a study of T cell repertoires in cytomegalovirus infection (dated by TCRdb to about 2019). For context, the study as a whole: Recently identified HLA-C-restricted CMV epitopes, whose presentation resists viral immunomodulation, were targeted by peptide stimulations together with well-studied HLA-B-restricted epitopes. Donor HLA type was relevant to the analysis, as public TCR beta signatures indicated carriage of CMV infection together with the matching HLA type.

Overall results and qualifications from the work: Cumulative frequency of public TCR beta family members discriminated carriers of CMV infection plus the relevant HLA type in this cohort and an independent 352-donor cohort. The ex vivo response was dominated by HLA-C-restricted CMV-specific TCR beta clonotypes, which also provided the single most frequent clonotype in two of eight donors.

V is clipped by 1 base and J by 4 bases, and the sequence between their germline boundaries is 7 bases long. The CDR3 measures 14 amino acids from cysteine to phenylalanine. CDR3 DNA is the only sequence kept; it has 42 bases, read in frame from the first base. The table lists this clonotype with a few counts. No cognate antigen has been identified for it. Base qualities are not at hand, and no much larger clone is one base apart. Reads for this sample came from an Illumina HiSeq 1500. TCRdb passed the public sequencing reads through fastp at Q25 and MiXCR, retaining productive beta sequences. Every distinct CDR3 protein forms one entry, paired with its most common genes and DNA. In this sample the table shows under 500,000 distinct CDR3 sequences, approximately 46% of which occur a single time. 35% to 50% of the sample belongs to the ten largest clones. The treatment or condition label, read with the paper, signifies: in vitro stimulation with specific CMV peptide epitopes to enrich CMV-specific T cells.

Sequencing was performed on cultured PBMCs, taken from culture after CMV antigen stimulation. The TCR was taken from a human donor in good health (CMV status not recorded). Some clones in this sample may be carry-over from other donors' samples. The chain is assembled from TRBV12-3 or TRBV12-4 and TRBJ2-2; the D gene is not confidently resolved. The bases are TGTGCCAGCAGTTTAGTATCGGTCACCGGGGAGCTGTTTTTT. This is translated as CASSLVSVTGELFF.